Listed here are 6 T cell receptor beta chains from one sample, sequenced in a study of blood T cell repertoires in COVID-19. Clones were read by immunoSEQ multiplex PCR, and TCRdb kept only the in-frame ones, dropping some. The sample records 200,000 to 250,000 clones, 80% to 85% being singletons. Sequenced: peripheral blood. All receptors derive from a woman in her twenties or thirties who had recovered from COVID-19.

V is TRBV30 and J is TRBJ2-7; 8 positions match TRBD1. Germline-derived CDR1 and CDR2 are GTSNPN and SVGIG (reference sequence). The CDR3 spans 13 residues. J was trimmed by 5 bases and V by 3 bases; bases with no gene match: 6. CDR3 loop: CAWRTGEPNEQYF. The CDR3 DNA follows: TGTGCCTGGAGGACAGGGGAGCCCAACGAGCAGTACTTC.

The chain links TRBV11-2 to TRBJ1-4, with D possibly being TRBD1 (5 bases). The CDR3 contains 15 residues. Trimming cost V 2 bases and J 5 bases, with 12 bases left between them. Germline lookup yields CDR1 SGHAT and CDR2 FQNNGV. The CDR3 sequence is CASSLQGTVNEKLFF. Here the CDR3 DNA reads TGTGCCAGCAGCTTACAGGGAACCGTAAATGAAAAACTGTTTTTT. The whole variable domain, filled in from reference TRBV11-2 and TRBJ1-4, reads EAGVAQSPRYKIIEKRQSVAFWCNPISGHATLYWYQQILGQGPKLLIQFQNNGVVDDSQLPKDRFSAERLKGVDSTLKIQPAKLEDSAVYLCASSLQGTVNEKLFFGSGTQLSVL.

The genes are TRBV3-1 (or the pseudogene TRBV3-2) and TRBJ2-1, with 10 positions matching TRBD2. The CDR3 covers 16 residues. Germline loops: CDR1 LGHDT, CDR2 YNNKEL (reference sequence). V trimming: 4 bases; J trimming: 6 bases; junction bases outside the gene matches: 9. CDR3 protein: CASSLIGTSARNEQFF. CDR3 DNA sequence: TGTGCCAGCAGCCTGATCGGGACTAGCGCCCGCAATGAGCAGTTCTTC.

The V and J genes are TRBV30 and TRBJ2-3, with 10 bases that match TRBD1. This CDR3 has 16 amino acids. With 1 base clipped from V and 5 bases from J, the junction kept 9 bases outside the gene matches. Germline assignment: CDR1 GTSNPN and CDR2 SVGIG (reference sequence). CDR3 in DNA: TGTGCCTGGAGTGGGCTCCGGGACAGGGGCATAGATACGCAGTATTTT. Protein sequence: CAWSGLRDRGIDTQYF.

This rearrangement joins TRBV7-2 to TRBJ2-1; 12 positions agree with TRBD2. The V gene end was trimmed by 6 bases and the J gene end by 9 bases; junction bases not matched to a gene: 6. The germline V gene encodes CDR1 SGHTA and CDR2 FQGNSA. This CDR3 is built from 14 residues. This chain's CDR3 is CASRTTSGSTEQFF. CDR3 DNA: TGTGCCAGCAGGACGACTAGCGGGAGCACTGAGCAGTTCTTC.

This clone was recorded many times. V and J are TRBV19 and TRBJ1-5, with 7 positions matching TRBD1. V was clipped by 3 bases and J by 6 bases; unmatched bases: 2. This CDR3 has 13 amino acids. The germline gives CDR1 LNHDA, CDR2 SQIVND (reference sequence). CDR3 region: CASSINRGQPQHF. The CDR3 DNA is TGTGCCAGTAGTATTAACAGGGGTCAGCCCCAGCATTTT.